Each of the 6 T cell receptor beta chains below was sequenced from the same sample in a study of cytotoxic CD8 clonotypes in ibrutinib-treated CLL. Only in-frame clones appear in the TCRdb table, and some are missing; sequencing was by immunoSEQ multiplex PCR. This table holds roughly 13,000 clones, roughly 50% found once. Here the sequenced sample was PBMCs, taken at an approximately 23-month disease-progression time point, from a patient treated with ibrutinib. The receptors stem from a human donor with chronic lymphocytic leukemia.

This clone was counted once. Other DNA sequences in this specimen translate into the identical CDR3. The V gene is TRBV4-1, the J gene TRBJ1-5; possibly TRBD1 for D (5 bases). Germline V gives CDR1 MGHRA, CDR2 YSYEKL. V was clipped by 0 bases and J by 3 bases, with 12 bases between them. The CDR3 loop spans 16 amino acids. The CDR3 region is CASSQDPGTPNQPQHF. The DNA for the CDR3 is TGCGCCAGCAGCCAAGATCCCGGGACTCCCAATCAGCCCCAGCATTTT.

This clone is labeled as large. V usage is TRBV21-1 and J usage is TRBJ2-1; TRBD1 reflects the table's D call only, with no check against the DNA. TRBV21-1 is a recognized pseudogene. The CDR3 length is 15 residues. As DNA, the CDR3 is TGTGCCAGCAGCACTACGGACAGCTCCTACAATGAGCAGTTCTTC. It yields the protein CASSTTDSSYNEQFF.

The V call is TRBV13, the J call TRBJ2-7; 7 positions match TRBD2. Germline lookup yields CDR1 PRHDT and CDR2 FYEKMQ (reference sequence). V lost 7 bases, J lost 6 bases, and 21 bases stayed unmatched. The CDR3 contains 17 residues. CDR3 in DNA: TGTGCCAGCACTCTACCGAGGGAGGGACCACAGAGCGGCGAGCAGTACTTC. It is translated as CASTLPREGPQSGEQYF.

In this sample, this clone turned up a few times. This chain links TRBV29-1 with TRBJ1-2; D is unclear. The CDR3 has 11 amino acids. The germline V gene has CDR1 SQVTM and CDR2 ANQGSEA. V was clipped by 3 bases and J by 8 bases, with 10 bases between them. This CDR3 reads CSVDSGRGYTF. For the CDR3, the DNA is TGCAGCGTTGACTCTGGTAGGGGCTACACCTTC.

The V gene is TRBV27, the J gene TRBJ1-2; 7 bases are a match to TRBD1. The V and J ends lost 8 bases and 4 bases, in that order; junction bases with no gene match: 13. The germline V gene encodes CDR1 MNHEY and CDR2 SMNVEV (reference sequence). The CDR3 has 15 residues. The CDR3 DNA reads as TGTGCCAGCGCCCCGTGGGACAGCGGATCCTATGGCTACACCTTC. Its protein product is CASAPWDSGSYGYTF.

The chain recombines TRBV10-3 with TRBJ1-5, with 9 nucleotides matching TRBD1. Germline values: CDR1 ENHRY, CDR2 SYGVKD. The V and J ends lost 9 bases and 4 bases, in that order; junction bases with no gene match: 10. The CDR3 has 15 residues. The CDR3 reads CAISDRGQGNQPQHF. CDR3 bases: TGTGCCATATCGGATCGGGGACAGGGAAATCAGCCCCAGCATTTT.